The 28 T cell receptor beta chains reported below all come from one sample, sequenced in a study of shared clonotypes between healthy human individuals. TCRdb keeps only in-frame clones here, not all; method: immunoSEQ multiplex PCR. The sample shows about 2.5 million clones, around 90% of them seen only once. The sample taken for sequencing was naive CD4+ T cells from PBMCs. Stated subset: CD45RA+ positively selected. These receptors were collected from a man aged 18 to 30 in good health. Some clones in this sample may be carry-over from other donors' samples.

This chain connects TRBV28 to TRBJ1-2, with D perhaps matching TRBD1 (5 bases). The germline V gene encodes CDR1 MDHEN and CDR2 SYDVKM. This CDR3 spans 12 amino acids. Trimming removed 7 bases at V and 4 bases at J, with 10 bases between. The CDR3 bases are TGTGCCAGCAACGGGGCGCCCTATGGCTACACCTTC. Its protein product is CASNGAPYGYTF.

CDR3 amino acids: CASRIGGRMNTEAFF. DNA of the CDR3: TGTGCCAGCCGAATCGGGGGGAGGATGAACACTGAAGCTTTCTTT. V usage is TRBV19 and J usage is TRBJ1-1; D might be TRBD1 (5 bases). The CDR3 loop spans 15 amino acids. Germline CDR1 and CDR2: LNHDA and SQIVND (reference sequence). Trimming pared 9 bases from V and 0 bases from J, leaving 17 bases between. Full variable domain (missing parts from reference TRBV19 and TRBJ1-1): DGGITQSPKYLFRKEGQNVTLSCEQNLNHDAMYWYRQDPGQGLRLIYYSQIVNDFQKGDIAEGYSVSREKKESFPLTVTSAQKNPTAFYLCASRIGGRMNTEAFFGQGTRLTVV.

The chain has TRBV4-1 and TRBJ1-2; D is unresolved. Trimming removed 0 bases from V and 0 bases from J, with 5 bases in between. This CDR3 is built from 14 residues. CDR1 is MGHRA, CDR2 YSYEKL, per germline. In DNA form, the CDR3 reads TGCGCCAGCAGCCAAGAACAGACTAACTATGGCTACACCTTC. The encoded protein is CASSQEQTNYGYTF.

About this clone: The sample has other DNA sequences that encode this CDR3 too. The CDR3 protein is CASRGLYNEQFF. The CDR3 bases are TGTGCCAGCCGTGGACTGTACAATGAGCAGTTCTTC. V is TRBV28 and J is TRBJ2-1; weak D call: TRBD2 (5 bases). The germline gives CDR1 MDHEN, CDR2 SYDVKM. This CDR3 is built from 12 residues. V gave up 8 bases and J gave up 4 bases, with 9 bases separating them.

V is TRBV7-9 and J is TRBJ1-2, with D maybe TRBD1 (5 bases). V was trimmed by 9 bases and J by 8 bases, leaving 19 bases between them. CDR1 is SEHNR and CDR2 is FQNEAQ in the germline V gene (reference sequence). The CDR3 sequence is 13 residues long. CDR3 bases: TGTGCCAGGCCTGGGGGACCTTGGTTGGGCTACACCTTC. It specifies CARPGGPWLGYTF.

The chain joins TRBV7-2 to TRBJ1-1; D not resolved. The CDR3 runs to 16 residues. The ends were cut back, 1 base at V and 0 bases at J, with 12 bases in the middle. Per germline, CDR1 SGHTA and CDR2 FQGNSA. CDR3 DNA: TGTGCCAGCAGCTTAGGGGCAGGCTCCCTGAACACTGAAGCTTTCTTT. It codes for CASSLGAGSLNTEAFF.

This chain links TRBV2 with TRBJ2-7, with D uncertain. CDR1 SNHLY and CDR2 FYNNEI come from the germline V gene. Trimming removed 3 bases at V and 2 bases at J, with 11 bases between. The CDR3 is 14 amino acids. CDR3 sequence reads: CASSDPGRTYEQYF. DNA for the CDR3: TGTGCCAGCAGTGACCCTGGACGTACCTACGAGCAGTACTTC. Together with reference TRBV2 and TRBJ2-7, the CDR3 gives the full variable domain: EPEVTQTPSHQVTQMGQEVILRCVPISNHLYFYWYRQILGQKVEFLVSFYNNEISEKSEIFDDQFSVERPDGSNFTLKIRSTKLEDSAMYFCASSDPGRTYEQYFGPGTRLTVT.

The chain is built from TRBV6-4 and TRBJ2-1, with D uncertain. Germline CDR1 and CDR2: MRHNA and SNTAGT. Trimming pared 4 bases from V and 9 bases from J, leaving 4 bases between. This CDR3 has 10 amino acids. The CDR3 region has the DNA TGTGCCAGCAGTGGGCTTGAGCAGTTCTTC. It translates to CASSGLEQFF.

The rearrangement uses TRBV9 and TRBJ2-5, with D possibly matching TRBD2 (6 bases). This CDR3 is built from 16 residues. The V end was cut by 0 bases, the J end by 4 bases, with 16 bases between. Looked up from germline, CDR1 is SGDLS and CDR2 is YYNGEE. As DNA, the CDR3 is TGTGCCAGCAGCGTAGCTGGGAACGGGGGAGGAGAGACCCAGTACTTC. Translating it yields CASSVAGNGGGETQYF.

The chain links TRBV9 to TRBJ1-3; unclear D gene. This CDR3 spans 17 amino acids. Germline V CDR1 and CDR2: SGDLS, YYNGEE. The germline V and J ends were trimmed by 0 bases and 0 bases, with 13 bases remaining between them. CDR3 loop: CASSVDSGSFSGNTIYF. In nucleotides, the CDR3 is TGTGCCAGCAGCGTAGACTCGGGGTCCTTCTCTGGAAACACCATATATTTT. The full variable domain, in which reference TRBV9 and TRBJ1-3 provide the parts outside the CDR3, is DSGVTQTPKHLITATGQRVTLRCSPRSGDLSVYWYQQSLDQGLQFLIQYYNGEERAKGNILERFSAQQFPDLHSELNLSSLELGDSALYFCASSVDSGSFSGNTIYFGEGSWLTVV.

Details on this clone: Distinct nucleotide sequences in the sample also encode this CDR3. The chain uses TRBV6-1 and TRBJ1-3; 9 nucleotides agree with TRBD1. J was trimmed by 0 bases and V by 6 bases; bases with no gene match: 3. Germline V gene lookup returns CDR1 MNHNS and CDR2 SASEGT. The CDR3 length is 15 residues. The CDR3 sequence is CASRDRGFSGNTIYF. DNA of the CDR3: TGTGCCAGCAGGGACAGGGGCTTCTCTGGAAACACCATATATTTT.

V is TRBV11-2 and J is TRBJ2-7; 9 bases are shared with TRBD2. The germline CDR1 and CDR2 sequences are SGHAT and FQNNGV. This CDR3 is built from 15 residues. Germline trimming cut 0 bases from V and 6 bases from J; bases unmatched to any gene: 6. The CDR3 DNA reads as TGTGCCAGCAGCTTAGAGGGCGGGAGGGCCGCCGAGCAGTACTTC. Translation gives CASSLEGGRAAEQYF.

About this clone: The same CDR3 is also encoded by other DNA sequences in this sample. The rearrangement joins TRBV28 to TRBJ2-2; D uncertain. CDR1 is MDHEN and CDR2 is SYDVKM in the germline V gene. The CDR3 is 12 residues long. V was cut by 4 bases and J by 2 bases, with 2 bases left in between. The CDR3 loop reads CASSSNTGELFF. The DNA of the CDR3 is TGTGCCAGCAGTTCTAACACCGGGGAGCTGTTTTTT.

The chain carries TRBV28 and TRBJ1-2; no clear D gene. The CDR3 contains 13 residues. The germline V and J ends were trimmed by 3 bases and 4 bases, with 9 bases remaining between them. Per germline, CDR1 MDHEN and CDR2 SYDVKM. The CDR3 protein is CASSFIRGYGYTF. Here the CDR3 DNA reads TGTGCCAGCAGTTTCATTCGGGGCTATGGCTACACCTTC.

The genes are TRBV23-1 and TRBJ1-4, with a tentative D call TRBD1 (5 bases). TRBV23-1 is flagged as an ORF with uncertain function. Trimming left V 1 base short and J 5 bases short, with 11 bases between. This CDR3 is 15 amino acids long. CDR3 nucleotides: TGCGCCAGCAGTCAATGCAGGGAGGGAAATGAAAAACTGTTTTTT. Protein: CASSQCREGNEKLFF.

The V gene is TRBV2, the J gene TRBJ1-1; a possible D gene is TRBD1 (5 bases). The CDR3 consists of 15 residues. Trimming took off 1 base at V and 6 bases at J, with 15 bases between the two ends. Germline V gene sequence: CDR1 SNHLY, CDR2 FYNNEI. CDR3 DNA sequence: TGTGCCAGCAGTGAAGGGGGGGGGTATGAGTCTGAAGCTTTCTTT. It encodes CASSEGGGYESEAFF.

The gene calls are TRBV28 and TRBJ2-7; D unresolved. Germline V gene data show CDR1 as MDHEN and CDR2 as SYDVKM. The germline V and J ends were trimmed by 4 bases and 0 bases, with 10 bases remaining between them. The CDR3 spans 14 residues. The CDR3 DNA reads as TGTGCCAGCAGTTCCCCCCCGAGCTCCTACGAGCAGTACTTC. Protein: CASSSPPSSYEQYF.

The chain joins TRBV29-1 to TRBJ2-2; D uncertain. Germline V gene lookup returns CDR1 SQVTM and CDR2 ANQGSEA. This CDR3 contains 11 residues. Trimming took off 3 bases at V and 4 bases at J, with 3 bases between the two ends. This CDR3 is CSVEVTGELFF. The DNA for the CDR3 is TGCAGCGTTGAGGTCACCGGGGAGCTGTTTTTT.

The chain combines TRBV19 with TRBJ2-1; the match to TRBD1 covers 7 bases. The CDR3 totals 13 residues. With V trimmed by 6 bases and J by 3 bases, 2 bases remained unmatched. The germline V gene has CDR1 LNHDA and CDR2 SQIVND (reference sequence). CDR3 nucleotide sequence: TGTGCCAGTAGGGACAGGCGCTACAATGAGCAGTTCTTC. This translates into CASRDRRYNEQFF.

V and J are TRBV28 and TRBJ1-3, with 7 bases identical to TRBD1. CDR3 length: 16 amino acids. The germline CDR1 and CDR2 sequences are MDHEN and SYDVKM. With 6 bases clipped from V and 0 bases from J, the junction kept 8 bases outside the gene matches. The chain's CDR3 is CASSIPTGNSGNTIYF. CDR3 in DNA: TGTGCCAGCAGCATACCGACAGGGAACTCTGGAAACACCATATATTTT.

This chain joins TRBV5-1 and TRBJ2-6, with D unclear. The CDR3 contains 16 residues. CDR1 is SGHRS and CDR2 is YFSETQ in the germline V gene. V lost 4 bases and J lost 0, with 11 bases in between. CDR3 coding DNA: TGCGCCAGCAGCCTGCCCCCTTCCTCTGGGGCCAACGTCCTGACTTTC. Protein sequence: CASSLPPSSGANVLTF.

This rearrangement joins TRBV2 to TRBJ2-3; the D gene is possibly TRBD2 (6 bases). Per the germline V gene, CDR1 is SNHLY and CDR2 is FYNNEI. The CDR3 sequence is 15 residues long. Trimming took off 4 bases at V and 2 bases at J, with 13 bases between the two ends. The CDR3, as DNA: TGTGCCAGCAGTGTCGGCGGGACCTCCACAGATACGCAGTATTTT. The encoded protein is CASSVGGTSTDTQYF.

The chain carries TRBV14 and TRBJ1-2; D might be TRBD1 (5 bases). Germline V gene data show CDR1 as SGHDN and CDR2 as FVKESK. The CDR3 has 13 residues. V was pared by 6 bases and J by 8 bases, with 16 bases between. This chain's CDR3 is CASSRLGAEGYTF. The CDR3 nucleotides read TGTGCCAGCAGTCGGCTCGGGGCGGAGGGCTACACCTTC.

The J gene is TRBJ1-1, the V gene TRBV6-1; D remains unclear. Germline lookup yields CDR1 MNHNS and CDR2 SASEGT. V lost 4 bases and J lost 3, with 15 bases in between. This CDR3 region has 15 residues. The CDR3 DNA follows: TGTGCCAGCAGTGTTACTGGCGGGGAGGACACTGAAGCTTTCTTT. It specifies CASSVTGGEDTEAFF.

The V and J genes are TRBV10-1 and TRBJ1-1; D is uncertain. V lost 4 bases and J lost 1, with 7 bases in between. This CDR3 has 13 amino acids. The germline gives CDR1 WNHNN, CDR2 SYGVQD (reference sequence). CDR3 protein: CASSVRRNTEAFF. The CDR3 nucleotides read TGCGCCAGCAGTGTTCGGCGGAACACTGAAGCTTTCTTT.

The genes are TRBV25-1 and TRBJ2-1, with D perhaps matching TRBD1 (7 bases). Germline CDR1 reads MGHDK; CDR2 reads SYGVNS. The CDR3 covers 14 residues. V lost 9 bases and J lost 4, with 16 bases in between. CDR3 region: CASGGAGGYNEQFF. CDR3 bases: TGTGCCAGTGGAGGGGCAGGGGGATACAATGAGCAGTTCTTC.

This chain connects TRBV12-5 to TRBJ2-1; D ambiguous. From germline, CDR1 is LGHNT and CDR2 FRNRAP. The CDR3 runs 12 residues. V was trimmed by 5 bases and J by 9 bases, leaving 11 bases between them. The CDR3 region is CASGGSVTEQFF. CDR3 coding DNA: TGTGCTAGTGGTGGATCGGTTACTGAGCAGTTCTTC.

This clone came up once. The CDR3 loop reads CASSTPPGTREQYF. CDR3 sequence (DNA): TGTGCCAGTAGCACCCCCCCCGGGACTCGCGAGCAGTACTTC. The chain carries TRBV19 and TRBJ2-7; D is perhaps TRBD2 (6 bases). CDR1 LNHDA and CDR2 SQIVND come from the germline V gene (reference sequence). The CDR3 length is 14 residues. V was trimmed by 6 bases and J by 6 bases, leaving 18 bases between them. Together with reference TRBV19 and TRBJ2-7, the CDR3 gives the full variable domain: DGGITQSPKYLFRKEGQNVTLSCEQNLNHDAMYWYRQDPGQGLRLIYYSQIVNDFQKGDIAEGYSVSREKKESFPLTVTSAQKNPTAFYLCASSTPPGTREQYFGPGTRLTVT.